Below are 9 T cell receptor beta chains sequenced from a single sample in a study of cytomegalovirus exposure and HLA in healthy donors. The PCR was carried out with 60 Vbeta primers and 13 Jbeta primers. Assay: immunoSEQ multiplex PCR; the TCRdb copy retains only in-frame clones and omits some. The repertoire holds around 190,000 clones, 70% to 90% seen once, with 2.3% in the top ten. The material sequenced was PBMCs. Receptors originate from a woman aged 45-65 years in good health and CMV-seronegative.

J is TRBJ1-2 and V is TRBV7-9; tentative D call: TRBD1 (6 bases). The CDR3 loop spans 13 amino acids. V lost 4 bases to trimming and J lost 8 bases, with 14 bases between them. Looked up from germline, CDR1 is SEHNR and CDR2 is FQNEAQ (reference sequence). In DNA form, the CDR3 reads TGTGCCAGCAGCTCGGAGACAGGTGCGGGCTACACCTTC. Protein: CASSSETGAGYTF.

This sequence joins TRBV18 and TRBJ1-1; D may be TRBD1 (5 bases). This CDR3 has 15 residues. Germline V gene data show CDR1 as KGHSH and CDR2 as LQKENI. The ends were cut back, 5 bases at V and 5 bases at J, with 18 bases in the middle. Written as DNA, the CDR3 is TGTGCCAGCTCAGAATACCGGGACTCCCGAACTGAAGCTTTCTTT. Its protein is CASSEYRDSRTEAFF.

V and J are TRBV11-2 and TRBJ2-7; tentative D call: TRBD2 (5 bases). The CDR3 covers 15 residues. Germline CDR1 reads SGHAT; CDR2 reads FQNNGV. V shed 0 bases and J shed 2 bases, with 11 bases lying between them. CDR3 bases: TGTGCCAGCAGCTTAGAGGGGAGATTTCCCTACGAGCAGTACTTC. Translation gives CASSLEGRFPYEQYF.

The chain has TRBV6-5 and TRBJ2-5; 10 bases map to TRBD2. The end of the DNA is better explained by TRBJ2-7, so the J call may be wrong. The CDR3 sequence is 15 residues long. Germline V CDR1 and CDR2: MNHEY, SVGAGI. The CDR3 DNA is TGTGCCAGCAGTTACGTGGCTAGCGGGAGCTACGAGCAGTACTTC. The encoded protein is CASSYVASGSYEQYF.

The chain uses TRBV29-1 and TRBJ2-7; 9 bases match TRBD1. The CDR3 is made up of 18 amino acids. Germline lookup yields CDR1 SQVTM and CDR2 ANQGSEA. J lost 0 bases, V lost 2 bases, and 14 bases had no gene match. Here the CDR3 DNA reads TGCAGCGTTGAAAATTGGGACAGGGAGGTAGGGGTCTCCTACGAGCAGTACTTC. Its protein is CSVENWDREVGVSYEQYF.

The chain has TRBV30 and TRBJ2-7; tentative D call: TRBD2 (5 bases). Looked up from germline, CDR1 is GTSNPN and CDR2 is SVGIG (reference sequence). This CDR3 comprises 12 residues. V was pared by 3 bases and J by 7 bases, with 13 bases between. The CDR3 DNA sequence: TGTGCCTGGAGCCCGAGGGTGGGGGAGCAGTACTTC. This translates into CAWSPRVGEQYF.

This sequence joins TRBV5-1 and TRBJ2-5; D possibly corresponds to TRBD2 (5 bases). Germline assignment: CDR1 SGHRS and CDR2 YFSETQ. V was pared by 0 bases and J by 4 bases, with 19 bases between. This CDR3 spans 17 amino acids. In nucleotides, the CDR3 is TGCGCCAGCAGCTTGGAAGGAGGAGGTGTAATAAGAGAGACCCAGTACTTC. It encodes CASSLEGGGVIRETQYF.

This clone was found a few times. The gene calls are TRBV5-4 and TRBJ1-1; D uncertain. This CDR3 has 13 amino acids. Germline V gives CDR1 SGHNT, CDR2 YYREEE (reference sequence). V lost 7 bases to trimming and J lost 1 base, with 11 bases between them. CDR3 DNA: TGTGCCAGCCGTCAAGACAAGAACACTGAAGCTTTCTTT. Translated: CASRQDKNTEAFF.

The DNA for the CDR3 is TGTGCCAGCAGACTAGCGGGAGTCCGATACAATGAGCAGTTCTTC. Translated, it gives CASRLAGVRYNEQFF. The chain is built from TRBV6-1 and TRBJ2-1; 11 bases agree with TRBD2. J gave up 4 bases and V 6 bases, and 5 bases lay outside the gene matches. This CDR3 spans 15 amino acids. Germline assignment: CDR1 MNHNS and CDR2 SASEGT.